This T cell receptor (beta chain) was sequenced during a study of blood T cells in healthy people across ages. A sample-barcoded 5' primer and a J-beta primer mix were used in a second PCR of about 7 to 12 cycles. One entry per CDR3 protein, called by TCRdb with MiXCR from the 5' RACE reads. The table includes 1.8 million or so distinct CDR3 sequences, around 40% detected once. The germline V gene has CDR1 MNHNY and CDR2 SVGAGI (reference sequence). This CDR3 has 14 amino acids. With 0 bases removed from V and 10 bases from J, the gap between germline ends came to 13 bases. This TCR was recovered from a human donor in good health. V is TRBV6-6 and J is TRBJ1-5; D unresolved. The source material was blood. The CDR3 protein is CASSYSVTADPQHF. The CDR3 bases are TGTGCCAGCAGTTACTCAGTCACGGCGGATCCCCAGCATTTT.